The entry below describes one TCR beta chain. The sample comes from a study of blood T cell repertoires in COVID-19. Assay used: immunoSEQ multiplex PCR; TCRdb lists only in-frame clones, some missing. Among about 380,000 clones listed, 85% were seen once. The CDR3 is 15 amino acids. CDR1 SEHNR and CDR2 FQNEAQ come from the germline V gene (reference sequence). V gave up 5 bases and J gave up 0 bases, with 11 bases separating them. Material for sequencing was peripheral blood. This rearrangement joins TRBV7-9 to TRBJ1-5; D is possibly TRBD1 (6 bases). The source is a woman under 30 with acute or convalescent COVID-19. The CDR3 loop is CASSRGTYSNQPQHF. The CDR3 region has the DNA TGTGCCAGCAGCCGTGGGACATATAGCAATCAGCCCCAGCATTTT.